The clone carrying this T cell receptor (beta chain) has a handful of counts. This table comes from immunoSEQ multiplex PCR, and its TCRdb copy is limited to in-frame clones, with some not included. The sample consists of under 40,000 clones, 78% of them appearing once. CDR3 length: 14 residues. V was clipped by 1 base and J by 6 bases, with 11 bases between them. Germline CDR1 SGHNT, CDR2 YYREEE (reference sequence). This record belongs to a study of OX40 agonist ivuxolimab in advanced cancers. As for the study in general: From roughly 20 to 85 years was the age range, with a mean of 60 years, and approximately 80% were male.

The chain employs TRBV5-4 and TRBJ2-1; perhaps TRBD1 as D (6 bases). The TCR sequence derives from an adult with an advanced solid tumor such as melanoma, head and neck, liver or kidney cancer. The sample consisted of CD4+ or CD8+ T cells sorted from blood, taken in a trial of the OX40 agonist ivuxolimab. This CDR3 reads CASSLRLGGNEQFF. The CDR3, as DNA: TGTGCCAGCAGCTTGCGGCTAGGGGGCAATGAGCAGTTCTTC.